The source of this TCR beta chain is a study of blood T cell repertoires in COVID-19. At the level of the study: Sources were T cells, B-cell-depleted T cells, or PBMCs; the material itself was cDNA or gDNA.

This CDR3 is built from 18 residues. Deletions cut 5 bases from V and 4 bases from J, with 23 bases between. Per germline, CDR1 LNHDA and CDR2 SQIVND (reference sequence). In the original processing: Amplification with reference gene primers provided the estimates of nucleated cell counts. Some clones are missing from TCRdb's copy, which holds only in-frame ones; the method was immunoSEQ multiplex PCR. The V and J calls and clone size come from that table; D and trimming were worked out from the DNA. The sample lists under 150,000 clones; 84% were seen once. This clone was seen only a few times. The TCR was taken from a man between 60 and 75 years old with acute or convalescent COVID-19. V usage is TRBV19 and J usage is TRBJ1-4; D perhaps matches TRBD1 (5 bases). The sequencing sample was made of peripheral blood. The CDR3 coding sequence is TGTGCCAGTAGTCCCAAGTCAGGGTCCCGGCAATATAATGAAAAACTGTTTTTT. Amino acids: CASSPKSGSRQYNEKLFF.